The next 10 T cell receptor beta chains were all read from a single sample in a study of blood T cell repertoires in COVID-19. The assay was immunoSEQ multiplex PCR, and TCRdb's table has in-frame clones only and misses some. The sample holds 250,000 to 300,000 clones, around 83% seen once. Sequences were obtained from peripheral blood. These TCRs come from a man older than 75 with acute or convalescent COVID-19.

This chain uses TRBV7-3 with TRBJ2-1; 11 nucleotides align to TRBD1. The germline V gene encodes CDR1 SGHTA and CDR2 FQGTGA. This CDR3 region has 16 residues. Trimming cost V 2 bases and J 3 bases; bases outside gene matches: 3. DNA for the CDR3: TGTGCCAGCAGCTTATCCGGGACAGGGGGCTACAATGAGCAGTTCTTC. Translating it yields CASSLSGTGGYNEQFF.

The rearrangement links TRBV2 to TRBJ1-1; possible D gene TRBD1, 6 bases. The CDR3 runs 13 residues. Germline V gives CDR1 SNHLY, CDR2 FYNNEI. V was cut by 9 bases and J by 2 bases, with 13 bases left in between. The CDR3 reads CASHRDTNTEAFF. CDR3 coding DNA: TGTGCCAGTCACCGGGACACCAACACTGAAGCTTTCTTT. Full variable domain (rest looked up from reference TRBV2 and TRBJ1-1): EPEVTQTPSHQVTQMGQEVILRCVPISNHLYFYWYRQILGQKVEFLVSFYNNEISEKSEIFDDQFSVERPDGSNFTLKIRSTKLEDSAMYFCASHRDTNTEAFFGQGTRLTVV.

The chain is built from TRBV5-4 and TRBJ2-5; TRBD2 agrees at 10 bases. Looked up from germline, CDR1 is SGHNT and CDR2 is YYREEE (reference sequence). The length of the CDR3 is 14 residues. Trimming removed 4 bases from V and 4 bases from J; junction bases left unmatched: 4. The DNA of the CDR3 is TGTGCCAGCAGCCGAGCGGGGGGGCGAGAGACCCAGTACTTC. This codes for CASSRAGGRETQYF.

The chain uses TRBV2 and TRBJ1-2; TRBD1 might be the D (6 bases). This CDR3 region has 16 residues. Germline CDR1 and CDR2: SNHLY and FYNNEI. Trimming stripped 6 bases from V and 0 bases from J, with 17 bases between. CDR3 amino acids: CASSARSRTANYGYTF. CDR3 in DNA: TGTGCCAGCAGCGCCCGTAGCCGGACAGCTAACTATGGCTACACCTTC.

The V call is TRBV6-1, the J call TRBJ2-1; 10 bases fit TRBD2. From germline, CDR1 is MNHNS and CDR2 SASEGT. The CDR3 runs 15 residues. After removal of 1 base from V and 6 bases from J, the junction contained 3 bases not matched to a gene. For the CDR3, the DNA is TGTGCCAGCAGTGAAGTAGCGGGAGGCCGCAATGAGCAGTTCTTC. Residues: CASSEVAGGRNEQFF.

Note on this clone: The sample contains more than one DNA sequence encoding this CDR3. V gene TRBV5-1 combines with J gene TRBJ1-1; TRBD1 aligns across 7 bases. This CDR3 comprises 14 residues. The V gene end was trimmed by 4 bases and the J gene end by 1 base; junction bases not matched to a gene: 4. Germline values: CDR1 SGHRS, CDR2 YFSETQ. CDR3 nucleotide sequence: TGCGCCAGCAGCCCGGGACAGCCGAACACTGAAGCTTTCTTT. Amino acid sequence: CASSPGQPNTEAFF.

The chain employs TRBV18 and TRBJ1-2; weak D call: TRBD1 (5 bases). Per the germline V gene, CDR1 is KGHSH and CDR2 is LQKENI. V lost 3 bases and J 2 bases, leaving 10 bases between the germline ends. CDR3 length: 14 amino acids. The CDR3 loop reads CASSPGGGNYGYTF. The CDR3, as DNA: TGTGCCAGCTCACCGGGCGGGGGAAACTATGGCTACACCTTC.

The J gene is TRBJ1-2, the V gene TRBV19, with TRBD1 identical over 10 bases. Per germline, CDR1 LNHDA and CDR2 SQIVND (reference sequence). There are 13 residues in the CDR3. CDR3 loop: CAADRGLGYGYTF. Here the CDR3 DNA reads TGTGCGGCCGACAGGGGGCTGGGCTATGGCTACACCTTC.

This clone was seen a handful of times. The genes are TRBV7-8 and TRBJ2-2, with TRBD2 as a possible D gene (5 bases). The CDR3 is 16 residues long. The V gene's germline CDR1 is SGHVS and CDR2 FQNEAQ. Trimming shortened V by 2 bases and J by 4 bases, and 14 bases separated the two germline ends. CDR3 in amino acids: CASSLMSSGSTGELFF. CDR3 in DNA: TGTGCCAGCAGCTTAATGTCGAGCGGTTCCACCGGGGAGCTGTTTTTT.

The chain employs TRBV28 and TRBJ2-7; TRBD2 matches 13 bases. The CDR3 has 16 residues. Germline V lookup: CDR1 MDHEN, CDR2 SYDVKM. Germline trimming cut 0 bases from V and 9 bases from J; bases unmatched to any gene: 8. As DNA, the CDR3 is TGTGCCAGCAGTTTATGGGGGACTAGCGGGAAAGAAGGGCAGTACTTC. As protein: CASSLWGTSGKEGQYF.